This is a list of T cell receptor beta chains from one sample in a study of blood T cell repertoires in COVID-19. Libraries were prepared by immunoSEQ multiplex PCR; TCRdb keeps only in-frame clonotypes and omits some of them. Of tens of thousands of clones detected, approximately 75% appear once; the ten largest clones hold 3.5% to 4.5%. Sequencing used peripheral blood. Receptors originate from a woman in her 50s with acute or convalescent COVID-19. Both conserved end residues are part of each CDR3. The D gene is left open where the match is weak. Clone size is stated in some rows and not others, as once, few, many or a class when expanded.

-	few	TRBV28	TRBJ1-2	TGTGCCAGCAGTCCGGACAGATCTAACTATGGCTACACCTTC	CASSPDRSNYGYTF
TRBD2	few	TRBV7-2	TRBJ2-5	TGTGCCAGCAGCTTATATCGGTCGAGCGGGGGACGGGAAGAGACCCAGTACTTC	CASSLYRSSGGREETQYF
-	once	TRBV2	TRBJ1-2	TGTGCCAGCAGGGACAGAGCTAACTATGGCTACACCTTC	CASRDRANYGYTF
-	once	TRBV7-2	TRBJ2-3	TGTGCCAGCAGCCCAACCAGGGATACAGATACGCAGTATTTT	CASSPTRDTDTQYF
-	-	TRBV2	TRBJ1-6	TGTGCCACCTCTCTCCGTGGGGGGAGGAATTCACCCCTCCACTTT	CATSLRGGRNSPLHF
TRBD1	-	TRBV6-4	TRBJ1-1	TGTGCCAGCAGTGTTCCCGCCGACAGGGACATGAACACTGAAGCTTTCTTT	CASSVPADRDMNTEAFF
TRBD1	-	TRBV30	TRBJ1-6	TGTGCCTGCCTCAGGGGGCCGGGGTCACCCCTCCACTTT	CACLRGPGSPLHF
-	-	TRBV6-5	TRBJ1-1	TGTGCCAGCAGTCGAGACAAGAACACTGAAGCTTTCTTT	CASSRDKNTEAFF
-	once	TRBV2	TRBJ1-2	TGTGCCAGCAGTGTTGGCAGAAACTATGGCTACACCTTC	CASSVGRNYGYTF
TRBD1	-	TRBV5-1	TRBJ1-5	TGCGCCAGCAGCTTGGACCCCAGGGGGAGCAATCAGCCCCAGCATTTT	CASSLDPRGSNQPQHF
-	-	TRBV6-5	TRBJ1-1	TGTGCCAGCAGTTACGAGGAGAACACTGAAGCTTTCTTT	CASSYEENTEAFF
-	once	TRBV7-9	TRBJ2-7	TGTGCCAGCAGCTCTCCTCAGGGGTTCTACGAGCAGTACTTC	CASSSPQGFYEQYF
TRBD1	-	TRBV3-1/TRBV3-2	TRBJ1-1	TGTGCCAGCAGCCAAGCAGGGGGCGTCACTGAAGCTTTCTTT	CASSQAGGVTEAFF
-	-	TRBV21-1	TRBJ1-1	TGTGCCAGCAGCAAAGAGGAGGCCATGAACACTGAAGCTTTCTTT	CASSKEEAMNTEAFF
-	-	TRBV7-7	TRBJ2-6	TGTGCCAGCAGCTTAGCGATGGGCAGAGCCAACGTCCTGACTTTC	CASSLAMGRANVLTF
-	-	TRBV29-1	TRBJ2-3	TGCAGCGTTGCGGGGGACAGTACCACAGATACGCAGTATTTT	CSVAGDSTTDTQYF
TRBD1	-	TRBV7-9	TRBJ1-1	TGTGCCAGCAGTCATACAGGGGTCACTGAAGCTTTCTTT	CASSHTGVTEAFF
TRBD1	-	TRBV6-5	TRBJ1-1	TGTGCCAGCAGTTCCACAGGGGGCGCGACTGAAGCTTTCTTT	CASSSTGGATEAFF
TRBD2	-	TRBV7-9	TRBJ2-3	TGTGCCAGCAGCCCTGCCCTTGAACTAGCGGGGGGGGATACGCAGTATTTT	CASSPALELAGGDTQYF
-	-	TRBV28	TRBJ1-3	TGTGCCAGCAGTTTAGAGGGGGGGCGAAACACCATATATTTT	CASSLEGGRNTIYF
-	once	TRBV6-1	TRBJ2-7	TGTGCCAGCAGTGATCAGTCCCCCTACGAGCAGTACTTC	CASSDQSPYEQYF
TRBD2	-	TRBV7-2	TRBJ2-1	TGTGCCAGCAGGTCACTAGCGGGGAGCTCCTACAATGAGCAGTTCTTC	CASRSLAGSSYNEQFF
-	-	TRBV5-1	TRBJ1-1	TGCGCCAGCAGGGCAGGGGAGAACACTGAAGCTTTCTTT	CASRAGENTEAFF
TRBD1	-	TRBV6-5	TRBJ2-7	TGTGCCAGCAGACGACAGGGCCCCTCCTACGAGCAGTACTTC	CASRRQGPSYEQYF
TRBD1	-	TRBV7-2	TRBJ1-5	TGTGCCAGCAGCTTGTATCAGGGGGTCCAGCCCCAGCATTTT	CASSLYQGVQPQHF
-	-	TRBV4-2	TRBJ1-1	TGTGCCAGCAGCCTCGGGATGGCCGGGGACACTGAAGCTTTCTTT	CASSLGMAGDTEAFF
TRBD2	-	TRBV11-2	TRBJ2-3	TGTGCCAGCAGCTCAAGGACTAGCGGGGCCACAGATACGCAGTATTTT	CASSSRTSGATDTQYF
TRBD2	-	TRBV24-1	TRBJ2-3	TGTGCCACCAGTGATTCCCTAGCGGGGGCCACAGATACGCAGTATTTT	CATSDSLAGATDTQYF
TRBD2	-	TRBV7-2	TRBJ2-3	TGTGCCAGCAGCTTAGGACTAGCGGAGGGGGATACGCAGTATTTT	CASSLGLAEGDTQYF
-	-	TRBV23-1	TRBJ1-1	TGCGCCAGCAGTCAATCTTTCGCTGGCGGGGGCGGTGAAGCTTTCTTT	CASSQSFAGGGGEAFF
TRBD1	-	TRBV28	TRBJ2-7	TGTGCCGGCATCCCAGCGGGACAGGGGCGCGACGAGCAGTACTTC	CAGIPAGQGRDEQYF
-	few	TRBV9	TRBJ2-7	TGTGCCAGCAGCACCAGTCCCGGGTCCTACGAGCAGTACTTC	CASSTSPGSYEQYF
-	-	TRBV7-2	TRBJ1-2	TGTGCCAGCAGCCCCCCTGGGCAATACTATGGCTACACCTTC	CASSPPGQYYGYTF
TRBD1	-	TRBV28	TRBJ1-6	TGTGCCAGCAGTGATGGACAGGGAGGTAATTCACCCCTCCACTTT	CASSDGQGGNSPLHF
TRBD1	few	TRBV28	TRBJ1-2	TGTGCCAGCAGTTTACGGGGACAGGGGGCGTCCGGCTACACCTTC	CASSLRGQGASGYTF
TRBD1	once	TRBV27	TRBJ2-7	TGTGCCAGCAGGATCGGGACAGGGGCCTACGAGCAGTACTTC	CASRIGTGAYEQYF
TRBD1	-	TRBV7-2	TRBJ1-1	TGTGCCAGCAGCATGACAGGGGGCCGGGCTTTCTTT	CASSMTGGRAFF
TRBD2	-	TRBV28	TRBJ2-7	TGTGCCAGCTTTGCTAGCGGGGTTTACGAGCAGTACTTC	CASFASGVYEQYF
-	-	TRBV13	TRBJ2-7	TGTGCCAGCAGCGTCTCGGCCTCTAGCTCCTACGAGCAGTACTTC	CASSVSASSSYEQYF
-	-	TRBV29-1	TRBJ1-5	TGCAGCGTTTCAAGGGACGGACTAAATCAGCCCCAGCATTTT	CSVSRDGLNQPQHF
-	many	TRBV6-5	TRBJ1-2	TGTGCCAGCACGCCGGATGGGGGCAACTATGGCTACACCTTC	CASTPDGGNYGYTF
TRBD1	-	TRBV7-9	TRBJ2-5	TGTGCCAGCCGGGACAGCTTTGGGGAGACCCAGTACTTC	CASRDSFGETQYF
-	-	TRBV4-3	TRBJ1-1	TGCGCCAGCAGCCAAGAGTGGGCCGGGGGAAGGGCTGAAGCTTTCTTT	CASSQEWAGGRAEAFF
-	-	TRBV24-1	TRBJ1-1	TGTGCCACCAGACCAGGGTCGGGGGGGAACACTGAAGCTTTCTTT	CATRPGSGGNTEAFF
-	-	TRBV24-1	TRBJ2-7	TGTGCCACCAGTTCAAACGGGGGTTCGGCCTACGAGCAGTACTTC	CATSSNGGSAYEQYF
TRBD1	once	TRBV5-8	TRBJ1-1	TGTGCCAGCAGCTCCCGCTTGACAGGGAGGACGACTGAAGCTTTCTTT	CASSSRLTGRTTEAFF
TRBD1	-	TRBV27	TRBJ1-5	TGTGCCAGCAGTTCGGGGTGGACAGGGGCCAATCAGCCCCAGCATTTT	CASSSGWTGANQPQHF
TRBD1	-	TRBV12-3/TRBV12-4	TRBJ2-3	TGTGCCAGTTCACAGGGGGCAAGATATACGCAGTATTTT	CASSQGARYTQYF
-	-	TRBV6-1	TRBJ1-1	TGTGCCAGCAGTGAAGGACAGGTATTAGGAGCTTTCTTT	CASSEGQVLGAFF
TRBD1	-	TRBV19	TRBJ1-2	TGTGCCAGTAGTAATACAGGGGTGGATGGCTACACCTTC	CASSNTGVDGYTF